This T cell receptor beta chain was found in a study of cytomegalovirus exposure and HLA in healthy donors. CDR3 size: 12 residues. Trimming took off 2 bases at V and 8 bases at J, with 7 bases between the two ends. Germline V gene data show CDR1 as SGDLS and CDR2 as YYNGEE. General observations from the study: For cytomegalovirus status, the classifier reportedly gave diagnoses with high specificity and sensitivity. It was confirmed in vitro that three of the CMV-associated chains were specific for CMV antigens.

The PCR had 60 Vbeta and 13 Jbeta primers. Clones were read by immunoSEQ multiplex PCR, and TCRdb kept only the in-frame ones, dropping some. Among 150,000 to 200,000 clones, around three quarters were seen once, and the ten largest hold 1%. With respect to this clone: Its target is unknown.

Sequences were obtained from PBMCs. The genes are TRBV9 and TRBJ2-2, with D hard to call. The TCR was taken from a woman aged 45-65 years in good health and CMV-seropositive. This CDR3 is CASSVFSGELFF. CDR3 nucleotides: TGTGCCAGCAGCGTCTTCTCTGGGGAGCTGTTTTTT.